These 21 T cell receptor beta chains share one sample of origin, sequenced in a study of T cell changes during pregnancy in multiple sclerosis. Only in-frame clones appear in the TCRdb table, and some are missing; sequencing was by immunoSEQ multiplex PCR. The data contain 12,000 or so clones, roughly 94% of them singletons. Sequencing was performed on CD4+ T cells from peripheral blood mononuclear cells, taken before pregnancy. The receptors shown here come from a female donor with multiple sclerosis, enrolled in a pregnancy study.

The chain carries TRBV7-3 and TRBJ2-7; 7 bases match TRBD2. The length of the CDR3 is 12 residues. V shed 2 bases, J shed 9 bases, and the junction held 4 bases outside the gene matches. Per germline, CDR1 SGHTA and CDR2 FQGTGA. CDR3 residues: CASSLGAGVQYF. CDR3 coding DNA: TGTGCCAGCAGCTTAGGTGCGGGAGTGCAGTACTTC.

The chain couples TRBV11-3 to TRBJ2-1; 9 bases align to TRBD1. The CDR3 covers 14 residues. The germline gives CDR1 SGHNT, CDR2 YENEEA. After removal of 5 bases from V and 5 bases from J, the junction contained 4 bases not matched to a gene. For the CDR3, the DNA is TGTGCCAGCAGCCCGGACAGGGGCCACAATGAGCAGTTCTTC. Translated, it gives CASSPDRGHNEQFF.

This sequence joins TRBV29-1 and TRBJ1-2, with 8 bases lining up with TRBD1. The trim removed 6 bases at V and 2 bases at J, leaving 8 bases unmatched. The CDR3 is 14 amino acids. Germline lookup yields CDR1 SQVTM and CDR2 ANQGSEA. CDR3 region: CSVDGQGENYGYTF. CDR3 bases: TGCAGCGTCGACGGACAGGGAGAGAACTATGGCTACACCTTC. Complete variable domain (other parts from reference TRBV29-1 and TRBJ1-2): SAVISQKPSRDICQRGTSLTIQCQVDSQVTMMFWYRQQPGQSLTLIATANQGSEATYESGFVIDKFPISRPNLTFSTLTVSNMSPEDSSIYLCSVDGQGENYGYTFGSGTRLTVV.

CDR3 sequence reads: CACSGLFNTEAFF. CDR3 DNA: TGCGCCTGTTCTGGACTTTTTAACACTGAAGCTTTCTTT. J is TRBJ1-1 and V is TRBV5-1; unclear D gene. The CDR3 is 13 amino acids. From germline, CDR1 is SGHRS and CDR2 YFSETQ. V gave up 10 bases and J gave up 2 bases, with 15 bases separating them.

The chain links TRBV6-5 to TRBJ1-3; weak D call: TRBD1 (6 bases). The CDR3 is 15 amino acids. The V and J ends lost 7 bases and 0 bases respectively, with 13 bases between them. The germline CDR1 and CDR2 sequences are MNHEY and SVGAGI. CDR3 sequence: CASNGRTDSGNTIYF. CDR3 sequence (DNA): TGTGCCAGCAACGGAAGGACAGACTCTGGAAACACCATATATTTT.

The rearrangement links TRBV7-3 to TRBJ2-3; 7 bases agree with TRBD2. V was clipped by 4 bases and J by 0 bases; unmatched bases: 1. The germline gives CDR1 SGHTA, CDR2 FQGTGA. This CDR3 region has 14 residues. The CDR3 spells CASSSSGSTDTQYF. The DNA for the CDR3 is TGTGCCAGCAGCTCTAGCGGAAGCACAGATACGCAGTATTTT.

The count of this clone is one. The V and J genes are TRBV19 and TRBJ2-2; D ambiguous. CDR3 length: 14 amino acids. V lost 6 bases and J lost 0, with 8 bases in between. The V gene's germline CDR1 is LNHDA and CDR2 SQIVND (reference sequence). In nucleotides, the CDR3 is TGTGCCAGTAGCCCGCAGGCGAACACCGGGGAGCTGTTTTTT. This gives the protein CASSPQANTGELFF. Complete variable domain (other parts from reference TRBV19 and TRBJ2-2): DGGITQSPKYLFRKEGQNVTLSCEQNLNHDAMYWYRQDPGQGLRLIYYSQIVNDFQKGDIAEGYSVSREKKESFPLTVTSAQKNPTAFYLCASSPQANTGELFFGEGSRLTVL.

This chain connects TRBV28 to TRBJ2-1; 8 nucleotides line up with TRBD2. The germline V gene encodes CDR1 MDHEN and CDR2 SYDVKM. The CDR3 sequence is 14 residues long. V lost 8 bases to trimming and J lost 7 bases; unmatched junction nucleotides: 10. The CDR3 reads CASFTSGGENEQFF. For the CDR3, the DNA is TGTGCCAGCTTTACCAGCGGGGGTGAGAATGAGCAGTTCTTC. Full variable domain (remainder filled in from reference TRBV28 and TRBJ2-1): DVKVTQSSRYLVKRTGEKVFLECVQDMDHENMFWYRQDPGLGLRLIYFSYDVKMKEKGDIPEGYSVSREKKERFSLILESASTNQTSMYLCASFTSGGENEQFFGPGTRLTVL.

The rearrangement links TRBV19 to TRBJ2-5; maybe TRBD1 (5 bases). V lost 6 bases and J lost 4, with 15 bases in between. The CDR3 covers 14 residues. The germline CDR1 and CDR2 sequences are LNHDA and SQIVND (reference sequence). The CDR3 nucleotides are TGTGCCAGTAGCCGGACAAAATGGGGAGAGACCCAGTACTTC. Amino acids: CASSRTKWGETQYF.

The chain links TRBV12-1 to TRBJ2-6; the table's D call, TRBD1, was not checked against the DNA. TRBV12-1 is an annotated pseudogene. CDR3 length equals 18 residues. CDR3 sequence (DNA): TGTGCCAGCAGCTCCTGGCATATAGGACAAAGTCGGGCCAACGTCCTGACTTTC. Its protein is CASSSWHIGQSRANVLTF.

J is TRBJ1-4 and V is TRBV5-1, with TRBD1 as a possible D gene (5 bases). The ends were cut back, 2 bases at V and 0 bases at J, with 17 bases in the middle. CDR1 is SGHRS and CDR2 is YFSETQ in the germline V gene. The CDR3 contains 18 residues. CDR3: CASSLGAETFATNEKLFF. In DNA, the CDR3 is TGCGCCAGCAGCTTAGGGGCGGAAACCTTTGCAACTAATGAAAAACTGTTTTTT.

The chain carries TRBV19 and TRBJ1-6; 7 nucleotides align to TRBD1. The CDR3 loop spans 14 amino acids. Germline V gene data show CDR1 as LNHDA and CDR2 as SQIVND (reference sequence). After removal of 4 bases from V and 6 bases from J, the junction contained 3 bases not matched to a gene. The CDR3 bases are TGTGCCAGTAGTACTGGGACAGTTAATTCACCCCTCCACTTT. Encoded protein: CASSTGTVNSPLHF.

V and J are TRBV19 and TRBJ2-1; no definite D call. With 2 bases removed from V and 5 bases from J, the gap between germline ends came to 10 bases. Germline CDR1 reads LNHDA; CDR2 reads SQIVND (reference sequence). The CDR3 runs 14 residues. As DNA, the CDR3 is TGTGCCAGTAGTATATCCGGAGCGAACAATGAGCAGTTCTTC. It yields the protein CASSISGANNEQFF.

The V and J genes are TRBV18 and TRBJ1-1; no firm D call. Germline V lookup: CDR1 KGHSH, CDR2 LQKENI. V lost 3 bases and J lost 3, with 8 bases in between. This CDR3 is 13 amino acids long. CDR3 loop: CASSPKRDTEAFF. CDR3 sequence (DNA): TGTGCCAGCTCACCGAAGAGGGACACTGAAGCTTTCTTT.

This sequence joins TRBV5-1 and TRBJ1-4; D is possibly TRBD1 (6 bases). Trimming shortened V by 8 bases and J by 8 bases, and 19 bases separated the two germline ends. The V gene's germline CDR1 is SGHRS and CDR2 YFSETQ. This CDR3 is built from 14 residues. DNA for the CDR3: TGCGCCAGTATGGCGGGGGCTCTGGGGGAAAAACTGTTTTTT. Translation gives CASMAGALGEKLFF. Filled out from reference TRBV5-1 and TRBJ1-4, the complete variable domain reads KAGVTQTPRYLIKTRGQQVTLSCSPISGHRSVSWYQQTPGQGLQFLFEYFSETQRNKGNFPGRFSGRQFSNSRSEMNVSTLELGDSALYLCASMAGALGEKLFFGSGTQLSVL.

The chain combines TRBV7-6 with TRBJ2-5; TRBD2 agrees at 8 bases. Germline CDR1 SGHVS, CDR2 FNYEAQ. V shed 5 bases, J shed 4 bases, and the junction held 9 bases outside the gene matches. CDR3 length equals 15 residues. For the CDR3, the DNA is TGTGCCAGCAGCAAACCGGGGGGGGTTTCAGAGACCCAGTACTTC. It yields the protein CASSKPGGVSETQYF.

This rearrangement joins TRBV10-3 to TRBJ2-1; 8 bases fit TRBD2. This CDR3 has 14 amino acids. The V and J ends lost 7 bases and 3 bases, in that order; junction bases with no gene match: 5. From germline, CDR1 is ENHRY and CDR2 SYGVKD. The CDR3 region is CAIIFSGVYNEQFF. CDR3 sequence (DNA): TGTGCCATCATTTTTAGCGGGGTCTACAATGAGCAGTTCTTC.

The chain uses TRBV9 and TRBJ2-1; possibly TRBD1 for D (6 bases). Germline CDR1 is SGDLS and CDR2 is YYNGEE. The CDR3 contains 12 residues. The V and J ends lost 9 bases and 9 bases respectively, with 16 bases between them. CDR3 in amino acids: CATIQGRSEQFF. The CDR3 DNA follows: TGTGCCACAATACAGGGTCGGAGTGAGCAGTTCTTC.

This chain links TRBV5-1 with TRBJ1-2; D might be TRBD1 (5 bases). Trimming took off 1 base at V and 6 bases at J, with 19 bases between the two ends. CDR3 length: 16 amino acids. Per the germline V gene, CDR1 is SGHRS and CDR2 is YFSETQ. The CDR3 DNA follows: TGCGCCAGCAGCTTGAAGGGCGGGGAGGGGATGGATGGCTACACCTTC. Amino acids: CASSLKGGEGMDGYTF.

The chain joins TRBV18 to TRBJ1-4; 11 bases line up with TRBD1. The CDR3 has 15 amino acids. Germline lookup yields CDR1 KGHSH and CDR2 LQKENI. J gave up 7 bases and V 5 bases, and 6 bases lay outside the gene matches. The CDR3: CASSSRTGGGEKLFF. The CDR3 coding sequence is TGTGCCAGCTCATCCCGGACAGGGGGCGGTGAAAAACTGTTTTTT.

The chain recombines TRBV10-1 with TRBJ2-5; tentative D call: TRBD2 (5 bases). Per the germline V gene, CDR1 is WNHNN and CDR2 is SYGVQD (reference sequence). This CDR3 region has 14 residues. V was cut by 6 bases and J by 7 bases, with 18 bases left in between. The CDR3 nucleotides read TGCGCCAGCAGCCGAGTGGGCGACGCGGGGACCCAGTACTTC. Translation gives CASSRVGDAGTQYF.